What follows are 10 T cell receptor beta chains derived from one specimen sequenced in a study of shared clonotypes between healthy human individuals. CD8 cells classed as naive were CD45RO-negative and positively selected for CCR7, excluding terminally differentiated effector memory CD45RA+ cells. Sequencing was performed with immunoSEQ multiplex PCR; in TCRdb, only in-frame clones are kept and a portion is missing. The sample carries approximately 650,000 clones, 95% recorded once. Input material: naive CD8+ T cells sorted from blood. These receptor sequences come from a woman in her 30s in good health.

The chain recombines TRBV27 with TRBJ2-3; D possibly matches TRBD1 or TRBD2 (5 bases each). The CDR3 totals 15 residues. Germline V gene data show CDR1 as MNHEY and CDR2 as SMNVEV (reference sequence). With 2 bases removed from V and 1 base from J, the gap between germline ends came to 10 bases. The chain's CDR3 is CASSLVPGRTDTQYF. For the CDR3, the DNA is TGTGCCAGCAGTTTAGTACCGGGGCGCACAGATACGCAGTATTTT.

In DNA form, the CDR3 reads TGTGCCAGTAGTTCAGGACTAGCGGGAGGGCCTGGTGATGAGCAGTTCTTC. The encoded protein is CASSSGLAGGPGDEQFF. V is TRBV19 and J is TRBJ2-1; TRBD2 aligns across 15 bases. The length of the CDR3 is 17 residues. The junction had 10 bases not matched to a gene; V was cut back by 5 bases and J by 8 bases. Germline V gene sequence: CDR1 LNHDA, CDR2 SQIVND (reference sequence).

The rearrangement uses TRBV29-1 and TRBJ2-5, with 7 bases fitting TRBD1. The CDR3 is 14 amino acids. Trimming at V came to 1 base and at J to 4 bases, leaving 6 bases not matched to a gene. Germline V CDR1 and CDR2: SQVTM, ANQGSEA. The CDR3, as DNA: TGCAGCGTTGAAGTAACAGGGGTGGGAGAGACCCAGTACTTC. It codes for CSVEVTGVGETQYF.

The J gene is TRBJ2-2, the V gene TRBV4-1; 9 bases are shared with TRBD2. Trimming removed 0 bases from V and 0 bases from J; junction bases left unmatched: 5. CDR3 length equals 18 residues. CDR1 MGHRA and CDR2 YSYEKL come from the germline V gene. The CDR3 DNA reads TGCGCCAGCAGCCAAGAGGGACTAGCAAGAGCGAACACCGGGGAGCTGTTTTTT. Its protein product is CASSQEGLARANTGELFF.

The chain combines TRBV27 with TRBJ1-2; TRBD1 is a possible D gene (6 bases). Per germline, CDR1 MNHEY and CDR2 SMNVEV (reference sequence). The CDR3 loop spans 15 amino acids. Trimming removed 2 bases at V and 6 bases at J, with 16 bases between. The CDR3 DNA reads as TGTGCCAGCAGTTTAACCCGGGGGGCTGGGGATGGCTACACCTTC. It yields the protein CASSLTRGAGDGYTF.

The gene calls are TRBV7-7 and TRBJ2-7; D is unclear. Germline-derived CDR1 and CDR2 are SSHAT and FNYEAQ (reference sequence). This CDR3 contains 15 residues. The V gene lost 5 bases and the J gene lost 7 bases, with 21 bases spanning the gap. CDR3 loop: CASSPETDPQGEQYF. The DNA of the CDR3 is TGTGCCAGCAGCCCTGAGACGGACCCTCAAGGGGAGCAGTACTTC.

The chain employs TRBV11-2 and TRBJ2-7, with D perhaps matching TRBD1 (6 bases). This CDR3 is built from 14 residues. V lost 5 bases, J lost 3 bases, and 14 bases lay in between. In germline, CDR1 is SGHAT, CDR2 FQNNGV. CDR3 nucleotide sequence: TGTGCCAGCAGCGGCCGAGGACAGCGCTACGAGCAGTACTTC. Encoded protein: CASSGRGQRYEQYF.

The J gene is TRBJ2-7, the V gene TRBV7-9; the D is unclear. CDR1 and CDR2 from the germline V gene are SEHNR and FQNEAQ (reference sequence). This CDR3 region has 11 residues. V lost 7 bases and J lost 3, with 7 bases in between. The CDR3 DNA is TGTGCCAGCACCGGTAGCTACGAGCAGTACTTC. Its translation: CASTGSYEQYF. Based on the CDR3 plus reference TRBV7-9 and TRBJ2-7, the full variable domain is DTGVSQNPRHKITKRGQNVTFRCDPISEHNRLYWYRQTLGQGPEFLTYFQNEAQLEKSRLLSDRFSAERPKGSFSTLEIQRTEQGDSAMYLCASTGSYEQYFGPGTRLTVT.

V and J are TRBV4-1 and TRBJ2-1; unclear D gene. Germline V gene data show CDR1 as MGHRA and CDR2 as YSYEKL. The CDR3 loop spans 13 amino acids. Trimming removed 4 bases at V and 8 bases at J, with 12 bases between. The CDR3 nucleotides are TGCGCCAGCAGCCGACACCTCCGGGATGAGCAGTTCTTC. It specifies CASSRHLRDEQFF.

On this clone: Within the sample, other DNA sequences also encode this same CDR3. The CDR3 DNA is TGTGCCAGCAGTTTACGACAGGGCGATCAGCCCCAGCATTTT. Translated, it gives CASSLRQGDQPQHF. V usage is TRBV27 and J usage is TRBJ1-5, with 7 bases fitting TRBD1. The CDR3 spans 14 residues. J was trimmed by 5 bases and V by 2 bases; bases with no gene match: 3. CDR1 and CDR2 (germline): MNHEY, SMNVEV (reference sequence).